The rows below give T cell receptor beta chains drawn from one sample of a study of control samples from healthy donors and cancer patients. Some clones are missing from TCRdb's copy, which holds only in-frame ones; the method was immunoSEQ multiplex PCR. This sample has about 130,000 clones, with 85% to 90% found just once. Sequenced sample: PBMCs. Receptors were obtained from a man over 45 with head and neck cancer. The CDR3 runs from the conserved cysteine through the conserved F or W. D genes are given only for firm matches. Expanded clones get a size class; other rows say once, few or many, or leave the size out.

v_call	clone_size	j_call	d_call	cdr3_aa	cdr3_nt
TRBV12-3/TRBV12-4	once	TRBJ1-2	.	CASSLGAGGGYTF	TGTGCCAGCAGTCTAGGCGCTGGGGGGGGCTACACCTTC
TRBV5-4	.	TRBJ2-1	.	CASSWGTGSYNEQFF	TGTGCCAGCAGCTGGGGGACGGGCTCCTACAATGAGCAGTTCTTC
TRBV29-1	.	TRBJ2-1	.	CSVELPRWYNEQFF	TGCAGCGTTGAATTACCGAGGTGGTACAATGAGCAGTTCTTC
TRBV7-2	.	TRBJ2-1	.	CASSSGLLSSYNEQFF	TGTGCCAGCAGCTCGGGACTCCTGAGCTCCTACAATGAGCAGTTCTTC
TRBV6-5	.	TRBJ1-1	.	CASSYFSGSNTEAFF	TGTGCCAGCAGTTACTTTTCGGGGAGCAACACTGAAGCTTTCTTT
TRBV27	.	TRBJ2-1	.	CASSFVSTSSYNEQFF	TGTGCCAGCAGTTTCGTGTCCACAAGCTCCTACAATGAGCAGTTCTTC
TRBV3-1/TRBV3-2	.	TRBJ2-3	.	CASSQEFSTDTQYF	TGTGCCAGCAGCCAAGAATTCAGCACAGATACGCAGTATTTT
TRBV6-5	.	TRBJ2-7	TRBD1	CASRTRQGQPYEQYF	TGTGCCAGCAGAACCCGACAGGGCCAACCCTACGAGCAGTACTTC
TRBV28	.	TRBJ1-3	.	CASSLGVGLSSGNTIYF	TGTGCCAGCAGTTTAGGGGTAGGGCTCAGCTCTGGAAACACCATATATTTT
TRBV3-1/TRBV3-2	.	TRBJ2-3	TRBD2	CASSQYSTSGRDTQYF	TGTGCCAGCAGCCAATATTCTACTAGCGGGAGAGATACGCAGTATTTT
TRBV7-2	.	TRBJ2-7	.	CASSLGGGPSEQYF	TGTGCCAGCAGCTTGGGCGGCGGCCCTAGCGAGCAGTACTTC
TRBV7-2	.	TRBJ2-1	.	CASSLIVDEQFF	TGTGCCAGCAGCTTAATAGTGGATGAGCAGTTCTTC
TRBV27	once	TRBJ2-7	TRBD1	CASSPGQGAHEQYF	TGTGCCAGCAGTCCGGGACAGGGGGCCCACGAGCAGTACTTC
TRBV7-9	.	TRBJ2-2	.	CASSLAAGELFF	TGTGCCAGCAGCTTAGCAGCCGGGGAGCTGTTTTTT
TRBV11-2	.	TRBJ2-5	.	CASSLSRQETQYF	TGTGCCAGCAGCTTGTCTAGACAAGAGACCCAGTACTTC
TRBV29-1	.	TRBJ1-2	.	CSVELGAGVGYGYTF	TGCAGCGTTGAATTAGGGGCAGGGGTCGGCTATGGCTACACCTTC
TRBV5-4	few	TRBJ2-7	TRBD1	CASSLWTGGEQYF	TGTGCCAGCAGCTTATGGACAGGGGGCGAGCAGTACTTC
TRBV4-1	.	TRBJ2-3	.	CASSFYFTDTQYF	TGCGCCAGCAGCTTCTATTTCACAGATACGCAGTATTTT
TRBV3-1/TRBV3-2	.	TRBJ2-7	.	CASSLLSGTSYEQYF	TGTGCCAGCAGCCTCCTAAGTGGCACGTCCTACGAGCAGTACTTC
TRBV27	.	TRBJ2-7	.	CASRAPSLGLADEQYF	TGTGCCAGCAGGGCCCCCTCCTTAGGGCTAGCAGACGAGCAGTACTTC